The 31 T cell receptor beta chains in this list originate from one sample, sequenced in a study of cytotoxic CD8 clonotypes in ibrutinib-treated CLL. The protocol was immunoSEQ multiplex PCR, while the TCRdb copy is restricted to in-frame clones and leaves out a portion. The sample has about 86,000 clones, approximately 86% seen once. The sequencing used PBMCs, collected before ibrutinib treatment. These receptors originate from a human donor with chronic lymphocytic leukemia.

The J gene is TRBJ2-3, the V gene TRBV7-8; D gene ambiguous. The CDR3 loop spans 14 amino acids. The germline gives CDR1 SGHVS, CDR2 FQNEAQ. Between the trimmed V and J ends, which lost 5 bases and 1 base, there was a span of 10 bases. The CDR3 here is CASSPGQGTDTQYF. CDR3 sequence (DNA): TGTGCCAGCAGCCCGGGTCAAGGCACAGATACGCAGTATTTT.

The rearrangement uses TRBV5-1 and TRBJ1-1; no clear D. V gave up 0 bases and J gave up 3 bases, with 3 bases separating them. This CDR3 region has 12 residues. Germline assignment: CDR1 SGHRS and CDR2 YFSETQ. CDR3 loop: CASSLADTEAFF. In DNA, the CDR3 is TGCGCCAGCAGCTTGGCAGACACTGAAGCTTTCTTT.

The chain has TRBV7-6 and TRBJ1-1; D uncertain. This CDR3 is 14 amino acids long. CDR1 and CDR2 from the germline V gene are SGHVS and FNYEAQ. Trimming took off 1 base at V and 1 base at J, with 7 bases between the two ends. DNA of the CDR3: TGTGCCAGCAGCTTAGTTGGAGGGAACACTGAAGCTTTCTTT. Protein product: CASSLVGGNTEAFF.

The rearrangement joins TRBV12-5 to TRBJ2-1; D not certain. The CDR3 totals 16 residues. Germline V lookup: CDR1 LGHNT, CDR2 FRNRAP. V dropped 5 bases and J dropped 3 bases, with 17 bases sitting between them. The CDR3 DNA sequence: TGTGCTAGTGGTCAAACCCTGGGGTCGTACTACAATGAGCAGTTCTTC. Protein: CASGQTLGSYYNEQFF.

This clone was counted only a few times. The chain carries TRBV27 and TRBJ2-3; 7 bases match TRBD2. J was trimmed by 2 bases and V by 1 base; bases with no gene match: 6. CDR1 and CDR2 (germline): MNHEY, SMNVEV (reference sequence). This CDR3 comprises 16 residues. CDR3 amino acids: CASSLWGGSPTDTQYF. The CDR3, as DNA: TGTGCCAGCAGTTTATGGGGGGGGAGTCCCACAGATACGCAGTATTTT.

This rearrangement joins TRBV7-8 to TRBJ2-1, with D possibly TRBD1 on 6 matching bases. CDR1 is SGHVS and CDR2 is FQNEAQ in the germline V gene. The CDR3 covers 17 residues. Trimming shortened V by 1 base and J by 10 bases, and 23 bases separated the two germline ends. The CDR3 sequence is CASSLVSSGGGRGEQFF. CDR3 nucleotides: TGTGCCAGCAGCTTAGTCTCCAGCGGAGGAGGTAGGGGGGAGCAGTTCTTC.

Only one count was recorded for this clone. V is TRBV6-5 and J is TRBJ1-1; D uncertain. The CDR3 spans 13 residues. Deletions cut 8 bases from V and 4 bases from J, with 14 bases between. Germline loops: CDR1 MNHEY, CDR2 SVGAGI. The DNA for the CDR3 is TGTGCCAGCCGAATCGGGGAAATCACTGAAGCTTTCTTT. Residues: CASRIGEITEAFF.

The J gene is TRBJ2-1, the V gene TRBV7-9; 9 bases are shared with TRBD1. V dropped 4 bases and J dropped 7; count of bases not matched to a gene: 8. This CDR3 spans 15 amino acids. Germline V gene sequence: CDR1 SEHNR, CDR2 FQNEAQ (reference sequence). The CDR3 sequence: CASSSTGQGGNEQFF. Here the CDR3 DNA reads TGTGCCAGCAGCTCTACGGGACAGGGCGGTAATGAGCAGTTCTTC.

The V call is TRBV11-3, the J call TRBJ2-5; 11 positions agree with TRBD2. Germline V gene sequence: CDR1 SGHNT, CDR2 YENEEA. Losses at the gene ends were 6 bases for V and 2 bases for J; bases not matched to a gene: 8. The CDR3 has 16 residues. CDR3 bases: TGTGCCAGCAGTCGGGCCGGGACTAGCGGTCAAGAGACCCAGTACTTC. This translates into CASSRAGTSGQETQYF.

The V call is TRBV23-1, the J call TRBJ2-1, with TRBD2 as a possible D gene (5 bases). TRBV23-1 counts as an open reading frame of uncertain function. The CDR3 has 14 residues. With 2 bases removed from V and 10 bases from J, the gap between germline ends came to 15 bases. CDR3 in amino acids: CASSQPPLPGEQFF. In nucleotides, the CDR3 is TGCGCCAGCAGTCAACCTCCTCTGCCGGGGGAGCAGTTCTTC.

CDR3 region: CASSRPTGLALGNEQFF. The CDR3 DNA sequence: TGTGCCAGTAGTCGTCCCACGGGACTGGCGTTGGGCAATGAGCAGTTCTTC. The rearrangement uses TRBV19 and TRBJ2-1, with D perhaps matching TRBD2 (6 bases). The CDR3 has 17 amino acids. Trimming pared 5 bases from V and 6 bases from J, leaving 23 bases between. CDR1 and CDR2 (germline): LNHDA, SQIVND (reference sequence). The full variable domain, rest sourced from reference TRBV19 and TRBJ2-1, is DGGITQSPKYLFRKEGQNVTLSCEQNLNHDAMYWYRQDPGQGLRLIYYSQIVNDFQKGDIAEGYSVSREKKESFPLTVTSAQKNPTAFYLCASSRPTGLALGNEQFFGPGTRLTVL.

V and J are TRBV5-6 and TRBJ2-7; 7 bases are shared with TRBD2. Germline V CDR1 and CDR2: SGHDT, YYEEEE. Unmatched junction bases numbered 5, after V lost 2 bases and J lost 3 bases. CDR3 length: 14 residues. DNA of the CDR3: TGTGCCAGCAGCTTAGGCGGGAGTATCTACGAGCAGTACTTC. Translation: CASSLGGSIYEQYF.

The V gene is TRBV4-1, the J gene TRBJ2-7; no definite D call. This CDR3 has 13 amino acids. Germline CDR1 reads MGHRA; CDR2 reads YSYEKL. V was trimmed by 1 base and J by 4 bases, leaving 8 bases between them. The CDR3 nucleotides are TGCGCCAGCAGCCAAGGGGCCTTTTACGAGCAGTACTTC. Amino acids: CASSQGAFYEQYF.

The rearrangement joins TRBV7-3 to TRBJ2-1; possible D gene TRBD1, 5 bases. Trimming left V 1 base short and J 8 bases short, with 15 bases between. The CDR3 spans 15 residues. Germline CDR1 and CDR2: SGHTA and FQGTGA. The CDR3 bases are TGTGCCAGCAGCTTAAGGGGCTACCCACGGGATGAGCAGTTCTTC. Its protein product is CASSLRGYPRDEQFF.

This clone appeared once. This rearrangement joins TRBV2 to TRBJ1-5, with 7 positions matching TRBD1. The CDR3 runs 14 residues. V dropped 6 bases and J dropped 4; count of bases not matched to a gene: 6. Germline CDR1 reads SNHLY; CDR2 reads FYNNEI. CDR3 coding DNA: TGTGCCAGCAGCCCCGGGACAGTGAATCAGCCCCAGCATTTT. It translates to CASSPGTVNQPQHF. Full variable domain (remainder filled in from reference TRBV2 and TRBJ1-5): EPEVTQTPSHQVTQMGQEVILRCVPISNHLYFYWYRQILGQKVEFLVSFYNNEISEKSEIFDDQFSVERPDGSNFTLKIRSTKLEDSAMYFCASSPGTVNQPQHFGDGTRLSIL.

This chain joins TRBV5-6 and TRBJ2-7; D is uncertain. This CDR3 region has 14 residues. The germline CDR1 and CDR2 sequences are SGHDT and YYEEEE. Trimming shortened V by 0 bases and J by 0 bases, and 7 bases separated the two germline ends. DNA of the CDR3: TGTGCCAGCAGCTTGGAACCGGACTCCTACGAGCAGTACTTC. Its protein is CASSLEPDSYEQYF. Full variable domain (remainder filled in from reference TRBV5-6 and TRBJ2-7): DAGVTQSPTHLIKTRGQQVTLRCSPKSGHDTVSWYQQALGQGPQFIFQYYEEEERQRGNFPDRFSGHQFPNYSSELNVNALLLGDSALYLCASSLEPDSYEQYFGPGTRLTVT.

The chain is built from TRBV9 and TRBJ2-7; D not certain. Germline V gene sequence: CDR1 SGDLS, CDR2 YYNGEE. This CDR3 has 12 residues. The V and J ends lost 5 bases and 2 bases respectively, with 8 bases between them. The CDR3 is CASRMSPYEQYF. The CDR3 DNA follows: TGTGCCAGCAGGATGTCACCCTACGAGCAGTACTTC.

The chain links TRBV12-2 to TRBJ2-5; the D call of TRBD2 is as the table states it, not checked on the DNA. TRBV12-2 is classified as a pseudogene. This CDR3 region has 11 residues. The CDR3 loop reads CASYYQETQYF. The CDR3 region has the DNA TGTGCAAGTTATTACCAAGAGACCCAGTACTTC.

The chain carries TRBV7-2 and TRBJ2-5; no clear D. V shed 1 base and J shed 5 bases, with 5 bases lying between them. The CDR3 runs 12 residues. Germline-derived CDR1 and CDR2 are SGHTA and FQGNSA. CDR3 amino acids: CASSLVGETQYF. In nucleotides, the CDR3 is TGTGCCAGCAGCTTAGTAGGCGAGACCCAGTACTTC.

The chain is built from TRBV6-1 and TRBJ1-5; 7 positions match TRBD1. Unmatched junction bases numbered 13, after V lost 7 bases and J lost 7 bases. Germline CDR1 reads MNHNS; CDR2 reads SASEGT. The CDR3 runs 15 residues. As DNA, the CDR3 is TGTGCCAGCACCAAAAGGGGGCCATCCGGCCAGCCCCAGCATTTT. It codes for CASTKRGPSGQPQHF.

V is TRBV28 and J is TRBJ2-5; 8 bases are shared with TRBD1. CDR1 is MDHEN and CDR2 is SYDVKM in the germline V gene. The ends lost 2 bases at V and 4 bases at J; junction bases unmatched: 12. The CDR3 runs 17 residues. The chain's CDR3 is CASSLNAGGGVGETQYF. DNA of the CDR3: TGTGCCAGCAGTTTAAACGCAGGGGGCGGGGTGGGAGAGACCCAGTACTTC. Full variable domain (remainder filled in from reference TRBV28 and TRBJ2-5): DVKVTQSSRYLVKRTGEKVFLECVQDMDHENMFWYRQDPGLGLRLIYFSYDVKMKEKGDIPEGYSVSREKKERFSLILESASTNQTSMYLCASSLNAGGGVGETQYFGPGTRLLVL.

This clone was counted a few times. This chain connects TRBV28 to TRBJ2-7; 9 nucleotides align to TRBD2. The CDR3 length is 13 residues. V gave up 8 bases and J gave up 3 bases; unmatched junction bases: 5. Germline V gene lookup returns CDR1 MDHEN and CDR2 SYDVKM. CDR3 sequence reads: CASVTSGGYEQYF. The CDR3 DNA follows: TGTGCCAGCGTGACTAGCGGAGGCTACGAGCAGTACTTC.

This chain connects TRBV13 to TRBJ1-4; D uncertain. The CDR3 loop spans 13 amino acids. Trimming stripped 4 bases from V and 8 bases from J, with 11 bases between. Germline-derived CDR1 and CDR2 are PRHDT and FYEKMQ (reference sequence). Here the CDR3 reads CASSYGWSEKLFF. CDR3 nucleotide sequence: TGTGCCAGCAGCTACGGATGGTCGGAAAAACTGTTTTTT.

This CDR3 is CASSGQANTEAFF. CDR3 bases: TGTGCCAGCAGCGGACAGGCGAACACTGAAGCTTTCTTT. The chain couples TRBV7-3 to TRBJ1-1, with 7 bases that match TRBD1. Trimming cost V 5 bases and J 1 base; bases outside gene matches: 1. The germline CDR1 and CDR2 sequences are SGHTA and FQGTGA. The CDR3 runs 13 residues.

This clone was recorded once. The V gene is TRBV7-8, the J gene TRBJ2-7; TRBD1 matches at 8 bases. V shed 6 bases and J 2 bases; nucleotides not matched to a gene: 6. This CDR3 contains 14 residues. From germline, CDR1 is SGHVS and CDR2 FQNEAQ. The CDR3 sequence is CASRQGGSAYEQYF. DNA for the CDR3: TGTGCCAGCAGACAGGGGGGCTCCGCCTACGAGCAGTACTTC.

This clone came up once. V is TRBV29-1 and J is TRBJ2-1, with 10 bases matching TRBD2. This CDR3 contains 15 residues. Germline CDR1 SQVTM, CDR2 ANQGSEA. V lost 5 bases, J lost 5 bases, and 9 bases stayed unmatched. The CDR3: CSVWVGLAGDNEQFF. The CDR3 DNA reads as TGCAGCGTTTGGGTCGGGCTAGCGGGGGACAATGAGCAGTTCTTC.

This sequence joins TRBV29-1 and TRBJ2-1; no definite D call. Germline CDR1 and CDR2: SQVTM and ANQGSEA. The V end lost 4 bases, the J end lost 4 bases, and 14 bases lay between the germline ends. CDR3 size: 14 residues. CDR3 DNA: TGCAGCGTTGTTGAAAGGGAAAGGTACAATGAGCAGTTCTTC. It translates to CSVVERERYNEQFF.

The chain joins TRBV4-1 to TRBJ1-4; D is uncertain. The V gene lost 0 bases and the J gene lost 8 bases, with 10 bases spanning the gap. Germline assignment: CDR1 MGHRA and CDR2 YSYEKL. The CDR3 runs to 14 residues. CDR3 nucleotide sequence: TGCGCCAGCAGCCAAGATCGGGGAGACGAAAAACTGTTTTTT. Translated, it gives CASSQDRGDEKLFF.

The chain couples TRBV6-6 to TRBJ1-2; D is ambiguous. The ends were cut back, 4 bases at V and 7 bases at J, with 10 bases in the middle. From germline, CDR1 is MNHNY and CDR2 SVGAGI (reference sequence). This CDR3 is 12 amino acids long. CDR3 nucleotides: TGTGCCAGCAGTTCCACCCTTGGTGGCTACACCTTC. Translating gives CASSSTLGGYTF.

The chain couples TRBV4-1 to TRBJ2-1, with D maybe TRBD1 (5 bases). This CDR3 region has 17 residues. Deletions cut 3 bases from V and 3 bases from J, with 18 bases between. Germline CDR1 and CDR2: MGHRA and YSYEKL. The CDR3 reads CASSHPLGRAYYNEQFF. The CDR3 DNA sequence: TGCGCCAGCAGCCACCCCCTTGGCAGGGCTTACTACAATGAGCAGTTCTTC.

The chain joins TRBV7-3 to TRBJ2-6; D remains unclear. CDR3 size: 16 residues. Germline V CDR1 and CDR2: SGHTA, FQGTGA. V lost 3 bases to trimming and J lost 0 bases, with 9 bases between them. The CDR3 spells CASSFQSSSGANVLTF. CDR3 sequence (DNA): TGTGCCAGCAGCTTTCAGTCAAGCTCTGGGGCCAACGTCCTGACTTTC.